What follows are 32 T cell receptor beta chains derived from one specimen sequenced in a study of shared clonotypes between healthy human individuals. TCRdb's copy holds only in-frame clones and misses some; the assay was immunoSEQ multiplex PCR. The table lists over 1.5 million clones, 95% to 99% of them singletons. Input material: naive CD4+ T cells sorted from blood. Subset of the sample: CD45RA+ positively selected. These TCRs come from a man aged 30 to 39 in good health.

This chain connects TRBV28 to TRBJ2-1, with D unresolved. V gave up 3 bases and J gave up 13 bases, with 10 bases separating them. Germline assignment: CDR1 MDHEN and CDR2 SYDVKM. CDR3 length: 11 residues. CDR3 sequence: CASSFRWAQFF. The DNA of the CDR3 is TGTGCCAGCAGTTTCCGCTGGGCCCAGTTCTTC.

The rearrangement joins TRBV5-1 to TRBJ1-5; D remains unclear. The CDR3 length is 17 residues. The V and J ends lost 4 bases and 0 bases respectively, with 17 bases between them. Per germline, CDR1 SGHRS and CDR2 YFSETQ. The CDR3 loop reads CASSPTPDVLSNQPQHF. The CDR3 bases are TGCGCCAGCAGCCCGACCCCGGACGTCCTTAGCAATCAGCCCCAGCATTTT.

The CDR3 loop reads CASSLARSAPPGAYEQYF. The CDR3 DNA reads TGTGCCAGCAGCTTAGCTCGTTCCGCCCCCCCGGGGGCCTACGAGCAGTACTTC. The J gene is TRBJ2-7, the V gene TRBV7-9; possibly TRBD2 for D (6 bases). CDR1 and CDR2 (germline): SEHNR, FQNEAQ (reference sequence). V was pared by 0 bases and J by 2 bases, with 20 bases between. The CDR3 covers 18 residues.

Worth noting for this clone: One end of the junction fails to match germline, which may point to a read error. The CDR3 is CASREGPGETQYF. The CDR3 DNA reads as TGTGCCAGCAGGGAAGGGCCCGGGGAGACCCAGTACTTC. V gene TRBV2 combines with J gene TRBJ2-5, with D unclear. The CDR3 is 13 residues long. CDR1 and CDR2 (germline): SNHLY, FYNNEI.

The chain has TRBV19 and TRBJ1-2, with no clear D. The CDR3 runs 14 residues. The V and J ends lost 3 bases and 3 bases respectively, with 11 bases between them. CDR1 is LNHDA and CDR2 is SQIVND in the germline V gene (reference sequence). The CDR3 DNA reads as TGTGCCAGTAGTATTAATCCGGGTCACTATGGCTACACCTTC. It is translated as CASSINPGHYGYTF.

CDR3 protein: CASRLAGVSTDTQYF. In nucleotides, the CDR3 is TGTGCCAGCAGACTTGCGGGAGTCAGCACAGATACGCAGTATTTT. This chain connects TRBV6-4 to TRBJ2-3; TRBD2 matches 7 bases. The CDR3 spans 15 residues. J gave up 0 bases and V 6 bases, and 6 bases lay outside the gene matches. CDR1 MRHNA and CDR2 SNTAGT come from the germline V gene.

The chain has TRBV5-4 and TRBJ1-2, with TRBD1 matching over 7 bases. Germline CDR1 SGHNT, CDR2 YYREEE (reference sequence). With 4 bases clipped from V and 4 bases from J, the junction kept 16 bases outside the gene matches. The CDR3 covers 17 residues. In DNA form, the CDR3 reads TGTGCCAGCAGCCCCAACCGCCAGCTACAGGGGTTCTATGGCTACACCTTC. Its translation is CASSPNRQLQGFYGYTF.

The genes are TRBV5-1 and TRBJ1-3; D is undetermined. There are 13 residues in the CDR3. Trimming stripped 5 bases from V and 2 bases from J, with 8 bases between. Germline loops: CDR1 SGHRS, CDR2 YFSETQ. The CDR3 DNA follows: TGCGCCAGCAGGGTGATTACTGGAAACACCATATATTTT. Its protein product is CASRVITGNTIYF.

The gene calls are TRBV5-5 and TRBJ1-5, with D possibly matching TRBD1 (5 bases). Trimming removed 1 base from V and 3 bases from J, with 17 bases in between. CDR3 length: 17 amino acids. CDR1 SGHKS and CDR2 YYEKEE come from the germline V gene (reference sequence). This CDR3 is CASSLTVQGAHNQPQHF. As DNA, the CDR3 is TGTGCCAGCAGCTTGACGGTCCAAGGGGCGCACAATCAGCCCCAGCATTTT.

This clone was seen only once. The chain joins TRBV5-1 to TRBJ2-2; 7 nucleotides align to TRBD1. The CDR3 is made up of 18 amino acids. Germline V CDR1 and CDR2: SGHRS, YFSETQ. V shed 2 bases and J 2 bases; nucleotides not matched to a gene: 12. The CDR3 loop is CASSLTPGQPLNTGELFF. CDR3 coding DNA: TGCGCCAGCAGCTTAACGCCGGGACAGCCACTAAACACCGGGGAGCTGTTTTTT.

About this clone itself: Other DNA sequences in this sample translate to the same CDR3. The chain links TRBV20-1 to TRBJ1-4; D gene ambiguous. V was cut by 3 bases and J by 4 bases, with 0 bases left in between. Germline V lookup: CDR1 DFQATT, CDR2 SNEGSKA (reference sequence). This CDR3 region has 10 residues. The CDR3 spells CSASNEKLFF. CDR3 sequence (DNA): TGCAGTGCTAGTAATGAAAAACTGTTTTTT.

The CDR3 DNA follows: TGTGCCAGCACGGTGGAGCGGGACTACAATGAGCAGTTCTTC. It encodes CASTVERDYNEQFF. The chain uses TRBV2 and TRBJ2-1; 7 nucleotides agree with TRBD2. CDR1 is SNHLY, CDR2 FYNNEI, per germline. This CDR3 has 14 amino acids. The V segment lost 7 bases and the J segment 3 bases; nucleotides outside the gene matches: 6.

Turning to this clone: The sample contains more than one DNA sequence encoding this CDR3. The chain combines TRBV2 with TRBJ1-4; 8 bases line up with TRBD1. Germline CDR1 reads SNHLY; CDR2 reads FYNNEI. The CDR3 extends over 13 amino acids. The J segment lost 5 bases and the V segment lost 8 bases, leaving 4 bases of the junction unmatched. The CDR3 DNA follows: TGTGCCAGCGCGGGACAGGAAAATGAAAAACTGTTTTTT. It yields the protein CASAGQENEKLFF. Full variable domain (rest looked up from reference TRBV2 and TRBJ1-4): EPEVTQTPSHQVTQMGQEVILRCVPISNHLYFYWYRQILGQKVEFLVSFYNNEISEKSEIFDDQFSVERPDGSNFTLKIRSTKLEDSAMYFCASAGQENEKLFFGSGTQLSVL.

The chain has TRBV6-1 and TRBJ2-7; tentative D call: TRBD2 (7 bases). The CDR3 length is 14 residues. Germline CDR1 reads MNHNS; CDR2 reads SASEGT. Trimming took off 11 bases at V and 0 bases at J, with 17 bases between the two ends. The CDR3 reads CASTSGGSSYEQYF. CDR3 sequence (DNA): TGTGCCTCCACTTCGGGGGGCAGCTCCTACGAGCAGTACTTC.

The table lists this clone with a count of one. The chain employs TRBV5-1 and TRBJ2-3; 11 positions match TRBD1. Germline CDR1 reads SGHRS; CDR2 reads YFSETQ. This CDR3 is built from 15 residues. J gave up 7 bases and V 4 bases, and 8 bases lay outside the gene matches. The CDR3, as DNA: TGCGCCAGCAGCGCAGGGGACAGGGGGTGGAATACGCAGTATTTT. The encoded protein is CASSAGDRGWNTQYF.

In regard to this clone: Other DNA sequences within the sample encode an identical CDR3. The chain is built from TRBV18 and TRBJ2-7; TRBD2 aligns across 11 bases. After removal of 2 bases from V and 4 bases from J, the junction contained 1 base not matched to a gene. This CDR3 spans 14 amino acids. Germline CDR1 and CDR2: KGHSH and LQKENI. The CDR3 reads CASSPGTSGYEQYF. In nucleotides, the CDR3 is TGTGCCAGCTCACCAGGGACTAGCGGATACGAGCAGTACTTC.

The chain joins TRBV5-1 to TRBJ2-2; TRBD2 might be the D (6 bases). With 4 bases removed from V and 6 bases from J, the gap between germline ends came to 10 bases. The CDR3 is 13 amino acids. Germline V gives CDR1 SGHRS, CDR2 YFSETQ. This chain's CDR3 is CASSQTRPGELFF. The CDR3, as DNA: TGCGCCAGCAGCCAGACTAGGCCCGGGGAGCTGTTTTTT.

The gene calls are TRBV2 and TRBJ2-7, with TRBD2 identical over 11 bases. In germline, CDR1 is SNHLY, CDR2 FYNNEI. V trimming: 6 bases; J trimming: 3 bases; junction bases outside the gene matches: 10. This CDR3 is built from 16 residues. CDR3 loop: CASRLPSGRQFYEQYF. The CDR3 coding sequence is TGTGCCAGCAGGTTACCTAGCGGGAGGCAATTCTACGAGCAGTACTTC.

The genes are TRBV6-4 and TRBJ2-2, with TRBD2 matching 8 bases. The J segment lost 7 bases and the V segment lost 6 bases, leaving 13 bases of the junction unmatched. This CDR3 region has 16 residues. The germline CDR1 and CDR2 sequences are MRHNA and SNTAGT. CDR3 nucleotide sequence: TGTGCCAGCAGAAGACGGAGCGGGAGTTGGGGCGGGGAGCTGTTTTTT. Translation: CASRRRSGSWGGELFF.

The rearrangement joins TRBV6-1 to TRBJ2-2; TRBD1 agrees at 7 bases. This CDR3 region has 17 residues. With 2 bases clipped from V and 1 base from J, the junction kept 7 bases outside the gene matches. The germline V gene has CDR1 MNHNS and CDR2 SASEGT. The CDR3 region is CASSELGGAGNTGELFF. In nucleotides, the CDR3 is TGTGCCAGCAGTGAACTAGGGGGCGCTGGGAACACCGGGGAGCTGTTTTTT.

V and J are TRBV5-1 and TRBJ2-2, with 8 bases fitting TRBD2. Germline trimming cut 5 bases from V and 2 bases from J; bases unmatched to any gene: 14. This CDR3 contains 18 residues. Germline loops: CDR1 SGHRS, CDR2 YFSETQ. The CDR3 DNA follows: TGCGCCAGCAGTTCCTCCGTTAATAGCGGGGCCAACACCGGGGAGCTGTTTTTT. Protein product: CASSSSVNSGANTGELFF.

With regard to this clone: This CDR3 is also generated by other DNA sequences in the sample. The V call is TRBV9, the J call TRBJ2-2, with 7 bases matching TRBD2. Germline loops: CDR1 SGDLS, CDR2 YYNGEE. V was pared by 0 bases and J by 7 bases, with 3 bases of the junction left unmatched. This CDR3 is 14 amino acids long. The CDR3 protein is CASSVATGGGELFF. In nucleotides, the CDR3 is TGTGCCAGCAGCGTAGCTACGGGAGGCGGGGAGCTGTTTTTT. The full variable domain, with the rest looked up from reference TRBV9 and TRBJ2-2, is DSGVTQTPKHLITATGQRVTLRCSPRSGDLSVYWYQQSLDQGLQFLIQYYNGEERAKGNILERFSAQQFPDLHSELNLSSLELGDSALYFCASSVATGGGELFFGEGSRLTVL.

This chain uses TRBV6-6 with TRBJ2-7; TRBD1 matches 8 bases. The trim removed 2 bases at V and 6 bases at J, leaving 3 bases unmatched. Germline values: CDR1 MNHNY, CDR2 SVGAGI (reference sequence). The CDR3 loop spans 13 amino acids. CDR3 coding DNA: TGTGCCAGCAGTTACCGACAGGGGATCGAGCAGTACTTC. Its translation is CASSYRQGIEQYF.

This clone was recorded once. The chain joins TRBV5-4 to TRBJ2-1; 11 bases fit TRBD1. Looked up from germline, CDR1 is SGHNT and CDR2 is YYREEE (reference sequence). The ends lost 4 bases at V and 3 bases at J; junction bases unmatched: 6. The CDR3 is made up of 16 amino acids. The CDR3 bases are TGTGCCAGCAGCCCAAGGACAGGGGGCGTCTACAATGAGCAGTTCTTC. Translation gives CASSPRTGGVYNEQFF.

The chain links TRBV5-6 to TRBJ1-2; D may be TRBD1 (6 bases). Trimming cost V 4 bases and J 9 bases, with 13 bases left between them. The germline V gene has CDR1 SGHDT and CDR2 YYEEEE. The CDR3 contains 12 residues. The CDR3 region is CASSPGVNRYTF. In DNA form, the CDR3 reads TGTGCCAGCAGCCCAGGGGTTAATCGCTACACCTTC.

Here the CDR3 reads CASSSPFGIQYF. The CDR3, as DNA: TGTGCCAGCAGCTCCCCCTTTGGCATTCAGTACTTC. The chain recombines TRBV7-2 with TRBJ2-4; no definite D call. The CDR3 runs 12 residues. From germline, CDR1 is SGHTA and CDR2 FQGNSA. V was trimmed by 4 bases and J by 9 bases, leaving 10 bases between them.

CDR3 sequence (DNA): TGTGCCAGCAGCTTGGCCAGACTTATAGAGACCCAGTACTTC. This gives the protein CASSLARLIETQYF. The V and J genes are TRBV5-4 and TRBJ2-5; D not certain. CDR1 is SGHNT, CDR2 YYREEE, per germline (reference sequence). The CDR3 is 14 residues long. The V end was cut by 0 bases, the J end by 4 bases, with 10 bases between.

The DNA for the CDR3 is TGTGCCAGCAGCCCTCACAGGACCCTTTCTGGAAACACCATATATTTT. Its protein is CASSPHRTLSGNTIYF. The chain recombines TRBV14 with TRBJ1-3; D may be TRBD1 (5 bases). This CDR3 comprises 16 residues. Germline CDR1 is SGHDN and CDR2 is FVKESK. Trimming pared 4 bases from V and 1 base from J, leaving 14 bases between.

The V call is TRBV2, the J call TRBJ2-1, with 9 positions matching TRBD2. The CDR3 totals 15 residues. Germline V gene data show CDR1 as SNHLY and CDR2 as FYNNEI. Losses at the gene ends were 2 bases for V and 4 bases for J; bases not matched to a gene: 3. The CDR3 DNA reads TGTGCCAGCAGTGAAAGGACTAGCGCTTACAATGAGCAGTTCTTC. This gives the protein CASSERTSAYNEQFF.

This rearrangement joins TRBV27 to TRBJ2-3; D tentatively reads TRBD1 or TRBD2 (5 bases each). This CDR3 is 14 amino acids long. V was clipped by 5 bases and J by 1 base, with 10 bases between them. Germline V gene data show CDR1 as MNHEY and CDR2 as SMNVEV (reference sequence). CDR3 sequence reads: CASSHRGRTDTQYF. The CDR3 DNA reads as TGTGCCAGCAGTCATCGGGGACGCACAGATACGCAGTATTTT.

This chain connects TRBV5-4 to TRBJ2-1; no clear D. The CDR3 is 16 amino acids. The germline V gene has CDR1 SGHNT and CDR2 YYREEE (reference sequence). Deletions cut 0 bases from V and 8 bases from J, with 18 bases between. CDR3 nucleotides: TGTGCCAGCAGCTTGGGGGCTGGCGCCCTCGTCGATGAGCAGTTCTTC. Amino acids: CASSLGAGALVDEQFF.

This chain connects TRBV19 to TRBJ1-1; D is unresolved. The germline CDR1 and CDR2 sequences are LNHDA and SQIVND (reference sequence). The CDR3 is 13 residues long. Deletions cut 10 bases from V and 1 base from J, with 13 bases between. The CDR3 reads CATEPSWNTEAFF. CDR3 in DNA: TGTGCCACCGAGCCCTCGTGGAACACTGAAGCTTTCTTT.